Detailed here is one TCR beta chain. This table comes from immunoSEQ multiplex PCR, and its TCRdb copy is limited to in-frame clones, with some not included. The repertoire holds 400,000 to 450,000 clones, more than 80% seen once, with 10% to 15% in the top ten. Germline CDR1 is SNHLY and CDR2 is FYNNEI. The CDR3 is 15 residues long. Trimming removed 3 bases from V and 0 bases from J, with 12 bases in between. The data were taken from a study of Ad26.COV2.S vaccination and SARS-CoV-2 variants. Treatment of the sample: approximately 18 received Ad26.COV2.S at low or high dose, single or two shots; roughly five received placebo; per-sample allocation not given. The investigators took samples on day 63 after the first vaccine or placebo injection. Ad26.COV2.S expressed prefusion-stabilized spike from the original Wuhan strain.

The chain employs TRBV2 and TRBJ2-7; D gene uncertain. The sequences come from peripheral blood, collected in a trial of Ad26.COV2.S vaccine versus placebo. The clonotype was recovered from a person aged 18-60 years who received the Ad26.COV2.S COVID-19 vaccine or a placebo. The CDR3: CASSEGGRSSYEQYF. DNA of the CDR3: TGTGCCAGCAGTGAGGGCGGTAGGAGCTCCTACGAGCAGTACTTC.